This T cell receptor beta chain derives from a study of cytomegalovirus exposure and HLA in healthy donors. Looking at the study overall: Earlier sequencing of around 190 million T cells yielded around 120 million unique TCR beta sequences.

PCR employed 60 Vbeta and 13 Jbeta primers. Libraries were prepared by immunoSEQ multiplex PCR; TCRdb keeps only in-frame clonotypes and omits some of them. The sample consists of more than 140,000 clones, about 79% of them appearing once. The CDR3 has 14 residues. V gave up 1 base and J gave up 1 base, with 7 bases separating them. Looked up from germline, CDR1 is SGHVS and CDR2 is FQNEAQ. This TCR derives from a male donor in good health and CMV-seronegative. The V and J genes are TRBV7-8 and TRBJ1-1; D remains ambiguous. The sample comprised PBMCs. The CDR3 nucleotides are TGTGCCAGCAGCTTAGTCGCGGGGAACACTGAAGCTTTCTTT. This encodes CASSLVAGNTEAFF.